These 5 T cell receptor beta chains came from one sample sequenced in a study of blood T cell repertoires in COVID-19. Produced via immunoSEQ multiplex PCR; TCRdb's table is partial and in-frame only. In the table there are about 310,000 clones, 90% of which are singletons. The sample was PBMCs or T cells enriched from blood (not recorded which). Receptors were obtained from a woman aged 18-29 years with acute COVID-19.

DNA for the CDR3: TGTGCCAGCAGCCTAAGAGCAGATACGCAGTATTTT. This gives the protein CASSLRADTQYF. The chain has TRBV3-1 (or the pseudogene TRBV3-2) and TRBJ2-3, with D uncertain. CDR1 is LGHDT and CDR2 is YNNKEL in the germline V gene (reference sequence). V gave up 4 bases and J gave up 4 bases, with 6 bases separating them. The CDR3 length is 12 residues.

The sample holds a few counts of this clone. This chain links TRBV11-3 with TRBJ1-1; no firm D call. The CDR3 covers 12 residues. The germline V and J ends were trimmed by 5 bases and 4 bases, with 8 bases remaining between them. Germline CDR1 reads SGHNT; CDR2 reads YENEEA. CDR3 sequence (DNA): TGTGCCAGCAGCACCCACGGCACTGAAGCTTTCTTT. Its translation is CASSTHGTEAFF.

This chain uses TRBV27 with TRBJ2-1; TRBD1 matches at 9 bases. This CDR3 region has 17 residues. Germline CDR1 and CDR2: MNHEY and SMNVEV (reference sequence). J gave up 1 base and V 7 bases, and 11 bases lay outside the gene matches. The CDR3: CASNRQGVHLSYNEQFF. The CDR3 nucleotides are TGTGCCAGCAACCGACAGGGGGTCCACCTGTCCTACAATGAGCAGTTCTTC.

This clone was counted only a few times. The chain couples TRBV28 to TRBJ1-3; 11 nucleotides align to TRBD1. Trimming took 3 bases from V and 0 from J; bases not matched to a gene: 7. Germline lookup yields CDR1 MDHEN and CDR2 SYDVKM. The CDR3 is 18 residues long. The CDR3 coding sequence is TGTGCCAGCAGTTTGTGGACAGGGGGCTCTTTCTCTGGAAACACCATATATTTT. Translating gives CASSLWTGGSFSGNTIYF.

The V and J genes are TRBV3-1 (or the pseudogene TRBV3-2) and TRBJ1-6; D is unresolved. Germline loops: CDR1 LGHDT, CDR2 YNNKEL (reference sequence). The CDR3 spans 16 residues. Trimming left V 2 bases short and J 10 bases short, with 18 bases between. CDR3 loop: CASSQRKAGAESPLHF. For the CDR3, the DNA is TGTGCCAGCAGCCAAAGGAAGGCAGGCGCAGAATCACCCCTCCACTTT.